This T cell receptor (beta chain) emerged from a study of T cells after posttransplantation cyclophosphamide. Study outcomes and limitations: Later blood repertoires were often dominated by clones from the donor CD8+ memory compartment. Tissue-infiltrating T cells from skin or gut overlapped little with blood T cells. Recipient CMV seropositivity and CMV reactivation strongly tracked TRB clonality.

Trimming cost V 0 bases and J 0 bases, with 9 bases left between them. The germline CDR1 and CDR2 sequences are SGHRS and YFSETQ. CDR3 length equals 15 residues. This clone was detected ten times or more. Its antigen is not known. Sequencing was performed with immunoSEQ multiplex PCR; in TCRdb, only in-frame clones are kept and a portion is missing. The sample shows 37,000 or so clones, none of them appearing just once. The chain uses TRBV5-1 and TRBJ1-2, with a possible D match to TRBD1 (6 bases). The clonotype comes from a man aged 25 to 45 in good health and a related stem cell transplant donor. The specimen was PBMCs. CDR3 protein: CASSLDRTANYGYTF. For the CDR3, the DNA is TGCGCCAGCAGCTTGGACAGGACAGCTAACTATGGCTACACCTTC.